Sequencing of this T cell receptor (beta chain) was carried out in a study of a mutant IDH1 vaccine in newly diagnosed glioma. In the study overall: Every participant had undergone radiotherapy, temozolomide, or both before, and most underwent both.

As to time point: baseline, week 1 (first vaccination visit). The treatment here: pre-vaccination baseline after standard-of-care therapy. This clone showed up just once. Its cognate antigen is unknown. Study outcomes and limitations: Most patients, 93.3%, showed vaccine-induced immune responses. Apparently unrelated to pseudoprogression were changes in the top peripheral T cell clonotypes.

The assay was immunoSEQ multiplex PCR, and TCRdb's table has in-frame clones only and misses some. The sample consists of tens of thousands of clones, around 80% of them appearing once. V lost 5 bases, J lost 5 bases, and 3 bases lay in between. This CDR3 is 10 amino acids long. Germline values: CDR1 SGHDN, CDR2 FVKESK. Sequenced material: PBMCs, taken from a glioma patient treated with radiotherapy, temozolomide or both. The TCR sequence derives from a man between 18 and 35 years old with glioma. This rearrangement joins TRBV14 to TRBJ1-1, with unresolved D. CDR3 bases: TGTGCCAGCAGCGGGACTGAAGCTTTCTTT. Translated, it gives CASSGTEAFF. The variable domain in full, with the rest retrieved from reference TRBV14 and TRBJ1-1, is EAGVTQFPSHSVIEKGQTVTLRCDPISGHDNLYWYRRVMGKEIKFLLHFVKESKQDESGMPNNRFLAERTGGTYSTLKVQPAELEDSGVYFCASSGTEAFFGQGTRLTVV.